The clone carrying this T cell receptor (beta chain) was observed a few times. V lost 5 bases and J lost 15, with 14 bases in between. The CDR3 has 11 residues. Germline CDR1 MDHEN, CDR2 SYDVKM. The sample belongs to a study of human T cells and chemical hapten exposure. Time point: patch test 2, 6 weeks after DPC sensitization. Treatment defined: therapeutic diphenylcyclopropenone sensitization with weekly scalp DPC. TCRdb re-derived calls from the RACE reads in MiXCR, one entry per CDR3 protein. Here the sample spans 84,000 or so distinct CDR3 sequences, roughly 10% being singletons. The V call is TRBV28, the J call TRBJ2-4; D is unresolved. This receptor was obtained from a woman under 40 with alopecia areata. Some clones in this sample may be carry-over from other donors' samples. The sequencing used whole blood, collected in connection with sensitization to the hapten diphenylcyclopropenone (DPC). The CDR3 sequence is CASSPRSYLYF. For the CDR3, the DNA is TGTGCCAGCAGTCCCCGGTCCTATCTGTACTTC.